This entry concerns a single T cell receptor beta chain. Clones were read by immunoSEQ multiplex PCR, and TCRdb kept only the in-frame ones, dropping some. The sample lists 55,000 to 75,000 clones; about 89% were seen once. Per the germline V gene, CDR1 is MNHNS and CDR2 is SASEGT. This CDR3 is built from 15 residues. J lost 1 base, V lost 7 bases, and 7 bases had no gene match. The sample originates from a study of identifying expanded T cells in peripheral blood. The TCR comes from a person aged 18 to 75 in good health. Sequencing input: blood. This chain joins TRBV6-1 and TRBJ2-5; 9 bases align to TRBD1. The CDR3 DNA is TGTGCCAGCAACCCGGGACAGGGTGGCCAAGAGACCCAGTACTTC. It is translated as CASNPGQGGQETQYF.